Following are 26 T cell receptor beta chains from one sample sequenced in a study of blood T cell repertoires in COVID-19. The protocol was immunoSEQ multiplex PCR, while the TCRdb copy is restricted to in-frame clones and leaves out a portion. Here the sample spans approximately 160,000 clones, roughly 84% being singletons. The specimen was PBMCs or T cells enriched from blood (not recorded which). The receptors originated from a woman between 50 and 59 years old who had recovered from COVID-19.

The genes are TRBV20-1 and TRBJ2-1; possible D gene TRBD2, 6 bases. There are 11 residues in the CDR3. The ends were cut back, 5 bases at V and 11 bases at J, with 13 bases in the middle. Per germline, CDR1 DFQATT and CDR2 SNEGSKA (reference sequence). The DNA of the CDR3 is TGCAGTGCTCCCCGGGACTTCAAGCAGTTCTTC. This codes for CSAPRDFKQFF.

The chain is built from TRBV19 and TRBJ2-7; possibly TRBD1 for D (6 bases). CDR3 length equals 13 residues. Trimming cost V 4 bases and J 4 bases, with 11 bases left between them. Germline V gene sequence: CDR1 LNHDA, CDR2 SQIVND (reference sequence). The CDR3 sequence: CASSRDNYYEQYF. The CDR3 bases are TGTGCCAGTAGTAGGGACAACTATTACGAGCAGTACTTC. Together with reference TRBV19 and TRBJ2-7, the CDR3 gives the full variable domain: DGGITQSPKYLFRKEGQNVTLSCEQNLNHDAMYWYRQDPGQGLRLIYYSQIVNDFQKGDIAEGYSVSREKKESFPLTVTSAQKNPTAFYLCASSRDNYYEQYFGPGTRLTVT.

The chain recombines TRBV2 with TRBJ2-5; D is possibly TRBD1 (6 bases). The CDR3 contains 14 residues. Trimming shortened V by 4 bases and J by 1 base, and 10 bases separated the two germline ends. CDR1 is SNHLY and CDR2 is FYNNEI in the germline V gene. CDR3 loop: CASSGTDLQETQYF. The CDR3, as DNA: TGTGCCAGCAGTGGGACAGACCTCCAAGAGACCCAGTACTTC. Drawing the rest from reference TRBV2 and TRBJ2-5, the complete variable domain is EPEVTQTPSHQVTQMGQEVILRCVPISNHLYFYWYRQILGQKVEFLVSFYNNEISEKSEIFDDQFSVERPDGSNFTLKIRSTKLEDSAMYFCASSGTDLQETQYFGPGTRLLVL.

The genes are TRBV7-2 and TRBJ2-3; 9 nucleotides match TRBD2. The germline V gene encodes CDR1 SGHTA and CDR2 FQGNSA. J gave up 1 base and V 5 bases, and 10 bases lay outside the gene matches. This CDR3 is built from 17 residues. CDR3: CASSGVVLAGRTDTQYF. The CDR3 DNA reads as TGTGCCAGCAGCGGAGTGGTGCTAGCGGGACGCACAGATACGCAGTATTTT.

This sequence joins TRBV5-6 and TRBJ1-2; D is possibly TRBD1 (5 bases). Germline lookup yields CDR1 SGHDT and CDR2 YYEEEE. V gave up 0 bases and J gave up 0 bases, with 15 bases separating them. This CDR3 is 17 amino acids long. CDR3 sequence reads: CASSLGGRAPPNYGYTF. In DNA form, the CDR3 reads TGTGCCAGCAGCTTGGGGGGCAGGGCCCCTCCTAACTATGGCTACACCTTC.

This chain uses TRBV7-2 with TRBJ2-3; D remains unclear. The CDR3 covers 14 residues. With 3 bases removed from V and 1 base from J, the gap between germline ends came to 8 bases. Per germline, CDR1 SGHTA and CDR2 FQGNSA. CDR3 in DNA: TGTGCCAGCAGCTTTTTGGGCCGCACAGATACGCAGTATTTT. Protein sequence: CASSFLGRTDTQYF.

The chain employs TRBV12-3 or TRBV12-4 and TRBJ2-1; D is uncertain. Deletions cut 3 bases from V and 5 bases from J, with 8 bases between. The CDR3 sequence is 13 residues long. CDR3 bases: TGTGCCAGCAGTTTCGAGCCCGACAATGAGCAGTTCTTC. It codes for CASSFEPDNEQFF.

The rearrangement joins TRBV6-5 to TRBJ2-1, with D unclear. The V gene's germline CDR1 is MNHEY and CDR2 SVGAGI. V shed 6 bases and J shed 3 bases, with 6 bases lying between them. The CDR3 has 12 residues. The CDR3 region is CASRRSYNEQFF. The CDR3, as DNA: TGTGCCAGCAGGCGGAGCTACAATGAGCAGTTCTTC.

The chain combines TRBV18 with TRBJ2-2; a possible D gene is TRBD2 (5 bases). V was pared by 6 bases and J by 2 bases, with 13 bases between. The germline CDR1 and CDR2 sequences are KGHSH and LQKENI. CDR3 size: 15 residues. In DNA form, the CDR3 reads TGTGCCAGCTCTCAGGCAGCGGCCAACACCGGGGAGCTGTTTTTT. It encodes CASSQAAANTGELFF.

V gene TRBV3-1 (or the pseudogene TRBV3-2) combines with J gene TRBJ2-1; 7 nucleotides align to TRBD2. The CDR3 runs 15 residues. Germline-derived CDR1 and CDR2 are LGHDT and YNNKEL (reference sequence). V lost 4 bases, J lost 4 bases, and 7 bases stayed unmatched. CDR3 protein: CASSRGWGLYNEQFF. The CDR3 DNA sequence: TGTGCCAGCAGCCGAGGCTGGGGACTATACAATGAGCAGTTCTTC.

The V and J genes are TRBV5-5 and TRBJ1-4, with D possibly being TRBD1 (6 bases). The CDR3 runs 15 residues. V lost 3 bases and J lost 0, with 9 bases in between. Germline CDR1 is SGHKS and CDR2 is YYEKEE (reference sequence). CDR3 nucleotide sequence: TGTGCCAGCAGCTCAGGACAGTCAACTAATGAAAAACTGTTTTTT. Protein sequence: CASSSGQSTNEKLFF.

This clone was seen once. This rearrangement joins TRBV13 to TRBJ2-4; 8 positions agree with TRBD1. This CDR3 contains 13 residues. The V segment lost 3 bases and the J segment 7 bases; nucleotides outside the gene matches: 2. Germline V CDR1 and CDR2: PRHDT, FYEKMQ (reference sequence). This chain's CDR3 is CASSFRTGNIQYF. Here the CDR3 DNA reads TGTGCCAGCAGCTTTCGGACAGGGAACATTCAGTACTTC.

The rearrangement links TRBV14 to TRBJ2-5, with D possibly TRBD1 on 6 matching bases. Germline V gene lookup returns CDR1 SGHDN and CDR2 FVKESK. V gave up 3 bases and J gave up 4 bases, with 15 bases separating them. This CDR3 is built from 15 residues. The CDR3 sequence: CASSHNRVPGETQYF. The CDR3 nucleotides read TGTGCCAGCAGCCACAACAGGGTGCCAGGAGAGACCCAGTACTTC.

The rearrangement joins TRBV30 to TRBJ1-1, with 9 bases lining up with TRBD1. The CDR3 has 14 amino acids. Germline-derived CDR1 and CDR2 are GTSNPN and SVGIG (reference sequence). V dropped 5 bases and J dropped 3; count of bases not matched to a gene: 7. This CDR3 reads CAWETGGAHTEAFF. In DNA, the CDR3 is TGTGCCTGGGAAACAGGGGGCGCCCACACTGAAGCTTTCTTT.

The V call is TRBV30, the J call TRBJ2-5; 7 positions match TRBD2. Per the germline V gene, CDR1 is GTSNPN and CDR2 is SVGIG (reference sequence). The CDR3 consists of 15 residues. V was clipped by 4 bases and J by 5 bases; unmatched bases: 13. The CDR3 spells CAWTPGTKVLETQYF. In nucleotides, the CDR3 is TGTGCCTGGACCCCGGGGACTAAAGTACTTGAGACCCAGTACTTC.

This chain joins TRBV6-5 and TRBJ2-7; D possibly corresponds to TRBD1 (5 bases). The V gene lost 5 bases and the J gene lost 6 bases, with 14 bases spanning the gap. The CDR3 runs to 13 residues. Germline V lookup: CDR1 MNHEY, CDR2 SVGAGI. As DNA, the CDR3 is TGTGCCAGCAGTAGGACACCTTCGGCCGAGCAGTACTTC. Translated, it gives CASSRTPSAEQYF.

This clone was picked up one time. The V and J genes are TRBV6-5 and TRBJ2-3; TRBD1 might be the D (5 bases). Looked up from germline, CDR1 is MNHEY and CDR2 is SVGAGI. The CDR3 is 15 residues long. V lost 2 bases and J lost 4, with 13 bases in between. The CDR3 DNA is TGTGCCAGCAGTTACGGGGCCCGCGGCGCAGATACGCAGTATTTT. It yields the protein CASSYGARGADTQYF.

The genes are TRBV6-1 and TRBJ1-4; D is ambiguous. This CDR3 region has 16 residues. Trimming took 4 bases from V and 0 from J, leaving 12 bases between them. Germline V gives CDR1 MNHNS, CDR2 SASEGT. The CDR3 loop is CASSGQQVPTNEKLFF. DNA for the CDR3: TGTGCCAGCAGTGGGCAACAAGTCCCAACTAATGAAAAACTGTTTTTT.

CDR3 DNA: TGTGCCAGCAGCTTAGTTCCGGGACAACCTAATTCACCCCTCCACTTT. Translated: CASSLVPGQPNSPLHF. V usage is TRBV7-9 and J usage is TRBJ1-6; the D gene is possibly TRBD1 (6 bases). Trimming pared 1 base from V and 6 bases from J, leaving 13 bases between. This CDR3 has 16 amino acids. Germline lookup yields CDR1 SEHNR and CDR2 FQNEAQ (reference sequence).

The chain carries TRBV19 and TRBJ1-5; a possible D gene is TRBD1 (5 bases). Per the germline V gene, CDR1 is LNHDA and CDR2 is SQIVND (reference sequence). The CDR3 runs 15 residues. The V and J ends lost 7 bases and 2 bases respectively, with 15 bases between them. In DNA, the CDR3 is TGTGCCAGTACCACACAAGGGGAGGGCAATCAGCCCCAGCATTTT. This translates into CASTTQGEGNQPQHF.

In nucleotides, the CDR3 is TGTGCCAGCTCACCAAAACAGGGACAGAGCCAGCATTTT. It specifies CASSPKQGQSQHF. This rearrangement joins TRBV18 to TRBJ1-5, with 7 bases lining up with TRBD1. The V and J ends lost 2 bases and 12 bases, in that order; junction bases with no gene match: 7. From germline, CDR1 is KGHSH and CDR2 LQKENI. CDR3 size: 13 residues.

V is TRBV5-1 and J is TRBJ1-4; 7 positions match TRBD1. In germline, CDR1 is SGHRS, CDR2 YFSETQ. This CDR3 has 15 amino acids. V shed 2 bases, J shed 7 bases, and the junction held 8 bases outside the gene matches. CDR3 region: CASSFKGALSEKLFF. CDR3 sequence (DNA): TGCGCCAGCAGCTTTAAGGGGGCTTTGAGTGAAAAACTGTTTTTT.

This rearrangement joins TRBV15 to TRBJ2-5, with 7 nucleotides matching TRBD1. The CDR3 has 15 residues. J gave up 2 bases and V 1 base, and 4 bases lay outside the gene matches. Per the germline V gene, CDR1 is LNHNV and CDR2 is YYDKDF (reference sequence). Here the CDR3 DNA reads TGTGCCACCAGCAGAGTGACGACAGGGCAAGAGACCCAGTACTTC. Translation gives CATSRVTTGQETQYF.

This chain joins TRBV19 and TRBJ1-1, with D perhaps TRBD1 (5 bases). Per germline, CDR1 LNHDA and CDR2 SQIVND (reference sequence). Trimming removed 1 base from V and 8 bases from J, with 11 bases in between. The CDR3 has 13 amino acids. CDR3 bases: TGTGCCAGTAGTATAGGGGGGGACTCCGAAGCTTTCTTT. This translates into CASSIGGDSEAFF. Full variable domain (rest looked up from reference TRBV19 and TRBJ1-1): DGGITQSPKYLFRKEGQNVTLSCEQNLNHDAMYWYRQDPGQGLRLIYYSQIVNDFQKGDIAEGYSVSREKKESFPLTVTSAQKNPTAFYLCASSIGGDSEAFFGQGTRLTVV.

The rearrangement uses TRBV28 and TRBJ2-1; 10 bases agree with TRBD2. CDR1 is MDHEN and CDR2 is SYDVKM in the germline V gene. The CDR3 covers 19 residues. Losses at the gene ends were 8 bases for V and 7 bases for J; bases not matched to a gene: 23. In DNA, the CDR3 is TGTGCCAGCTCAGAGGAGCGGGAGGGCCTGTTAGCCCTACAAAATGAGCAGTTCTTC. Protein sequence: CASSEEREGLLALQNEQFF.

The V and J genes are TRBV29-1 and TRBJ2-7; 9 bases align to TRBD1. Germline CDR1 reads SQVTM; CDR2 reads ANQGSEA. CDR3 length equals 14 residues. Losses at the gene ends were 6 bases for V and 1 base for J; bases not matched to a gene: 7. Here the CDR3 DNA reads TGCAGCGTCTCCGGGACAGGGCTATCCTACGAGCAGTACTTC. Protein sequence: CSVSGTGLSYEQYF.